These T cell receptor beta chains were read from a single sample in a study of cytomegalovirus exposure and HLA in healthy donors. The method was immunoSEQ multiplex PCR; TCRdb's version includes in-frame clones alone and lacks a portion of them. The sample carries some 130,000 clones, 65% to 85% recorded once. Sequenced material: PBMCs. The receptors shown here come from a male donor in good health and CMV-seronegative. Both conserved end residues are part of each CDR3. Fields, in order: clone size, D gene, J gene, V gene, CDR3 protein, CDR3 DNA. The D gene is left open where the match is weak. Size tells how often a clone was seen (once, few, many) or the class of an expanded clone, and some rows leave it out.

. . TRBJ2-1 TRBV10-2 CASSERGNSYNEQFF TGCGCCAGCAGTGAGCGGGGGAACTCCTACAATGAGCAGTTCTTC
. . TRBJ2-6 TRBV19 CASSPRPGVSSTPGANVLTF TGTGCCAGTAGTCCCCGCCCAGGGGTATCCTCAACTCCTGGGGCCAACGTCCTGACTTTC
. . TRBJ1-3 TRBV9 CASSVRGSIGNTIYF TGTGCCAGCAGCGTCAGGGGATCGATCGGAAACACCATATATTTT
. TRBD2 TRBJ2-2 TRBV13 CASRSRLAQNTGELFF TGTGCCAGCAGATCCCGACTAGCGCAAAACACCGGGGAGCTGTTTTTT
once TRBD1 TRBJ1-2 TRBV19 CASRRDSRYGYTF TGTGCCAGTAGAAGGGACAGTAGGTATGGCTACACCTTC
. . TRBJ2-1 TRBV14 CASSQVKGSLGEQFF TGTGCCAGCAGCCAAGTTAAGGGGTCGTTAGGTGAGCAGTTCTTC
. . TRBJ1-5 TRBV11-2 CASSSDGNSNQPQHF TGTGCCAGCAGCTCAGACGGTAATAGCAATCAGCCCCAGCATTTT
. . TRBJ2-3 TRBV6-1 CASSERGNTQYF TGTGCCAGCAGCGAAAGGGGGAATACGCAGTATTTT
. . TRBJ2-7 TRBV19 CASSAPRNKPSYEQYF TGTGCCAGTAGTGCCCCGAGGAACAAACCTTCCTACGAGCAGTACTTC
. TRBD2 TRBJ2-5 TRBV9 CASSVGASGSYVGETQYF TGTGCCAGCAGCGTAGGGGCTAGCGGGAGTTATGTGGGAGAGACCCAGTACTTC
. . TRBJ1-1 TRBV14 CASSQVDTGQAFF TGTGCCAGCAGCCAAGTGGACACCGGACAAGCTTTCTTT
. . TRBJ2-7 TRBV2 CASSPEGGSAYEQYF TGTGCCAGCAGTCCTGAGGGGGGGAGCGCCTACGAGCAGTACTTC
. . TRBJ2-7 TRBV7-8 CASSPHRDGSYEQYF TGTGCCAGCAGCCCCCACAGGGATGGCTCCTACGAGCAGTACTTC
. TRBD1 TRBJ1-2 TRBV6-1 CASSVSGTANYGYTF TGTGCCAGCAGTGTATCCGGGACAGCTAACTATGGCTACACCTTC
. TRBD1 TRBJ1-1 TRBV13 CASRYETGLNTEAFF TGTGCCAGCAGATATGAGACAGGGTTGAACACTGAAGCTTTCTTT
once TRBD1 TRBJ1-5 TRBV11-2 CASSGTGVGNQPQHF TGTGCCAGCAGCGGCACAGGGGTCGGCAATCAGCCCCAGCATTTT
. TRBD1 TRBJ2-7 TRBV7-9 CATVDRAAYEQYF TGTGCCACCGTCGACAGGGCGGCCTACGAGCAGTACTTC
once . TRBJ1-2 TRBV7-9 CASSLETGVGYYTF TGTGCCAGCAGCTTAGAGACAGGAGTGGGTTACTACACCTTC
. . TRBJ1-2 TRBV11-2 CASSPALASGYTF TGTGCCAGCAGCCCCGCCCTAGCCTCTGGCTACACCTTC
. . TRBJ2-3 TRBV6-1 CASSVQGTDTQYF TGTGCCAGCAGTGTACAGGGCACAGATACGCAGTATTTT
few . TRBJ2-3 TRBV5-4 CASSLPTGNAQYF TGTGCCAGCAGCTTGCCCACAGGGAACGCGCAGTATTTT
. TRBD2 TRBJ2-3 TRBV19 CASSILAGGPADTQYF TGTGCCAGTAGTATCCTAGCGGGGGGGCCCGCAGATACGCAGTATTTT